This T cell receptor (beta chain) is drawn from a study of T cells in Graves' hyperthyroidism and ophthalmopathy. This clonotype has ten or more counts. The source material, RNA transcripts, was used to amplify TCR beta CDR3 regions. Using the HTBI primer set, a first-round RT-PCR was run on the TCR CDR3. TCRdb passed the multiplex PCR reads through MiXCR, listing each CDR3 protein once. This table has roughly 740,000 distinct CDR3 sequences, over 15% appearing once. Germline V gene sequence: CDR1 MNHEY, CDR2 SVGEGT. The CDR3 has 12 residues. Trimming took 2 bases from V and 6 from J, leaving 4 bases between them.

The chain recombines TRBV6-2 or TRBV6-3 with TRBJ2-2; no clear D gene. The sequenced sample was blood. The sequence was collected from a man aged 18 to 35 with Graves' hyperthyroidism. The CDR3 coding sequence is TGTGCCAGCAGTTACGGCCCCGGGGAGCTGTTTTTT. It codes for CASSYGPGELFF.